What follows are 30 T cell receptor beta chains derived from one specimen sequenced in a study of T cells in Graves' hyperthyroidism and ophthalmopathy. Researchers amplified the TCR beta CDR3 regions from RNA transcripts. First-round RT-PCR of the TCR CDR3 relied on the HTBI primer set. TCRdb ran MiXCR on the multiplex PCR reads and lists one entry per CDR3 protein. The data show roughly 700,000 distinct CDR3 sequences, with 15% to 20% seen just once and about 16% held by the top ten. Sequenced sample: blood. These receptors came from a man aged 45-60 years with Graves' hyperthyroidism.

The chain employs TRBV6-1 and TRBJ2-7; weak D call: TRBD2 (5 bases). Looked up from germline, CDR1 is MNHNS and CDR2 is SASEGT. CDR3 size: 13 residues. CDR3 sequence: CSDGRASSYEQYF. The CDR3 DNA reads as TGTTCGGACGGGCGGGCCTCCTCCTACGAGCAGTACTTC.

This clonotype occurred many times. This chain links TRBV2 with TRBJ2-5, with D possibly being TRBD1 or TRBD2 (5 bases each). Germline CDR1 is SNHLY and CDR2 is FYNNEI. The germline V and J ends were trimmed by 4 bases and 5 bases, with 20 bases remaining between them. The CDR3 sequence is 16 residues long. CDR3 bases: TGTGCCAGCAGTGTAACCGGGCCCGGGGCGGGCGAGACCCAGTACTTC. It codes for CASSVTGPGAGETQYF.

This clonotype was seen more than once but under ten times. The chain has TRBV5-1 and TRBJ2-7; 10 bases map to TRBD2. Germline CDR1 reads SGHRS; CDR2 reads YFSETQ. This CDR3 is built from 15 residues. Losses at the gene ends were 4 bases for V and 0 bases for J; bases not matched to a gene: 4. The CDR3 DNA reads as TGCGCCAGCAGCCTTAGCGGGAGGCACTCCTACGAGCAGTACTTC. Its protein product is CASSLSGRHSYEQYF.

The genes are TRBV6-1 and TRBJ1-4; no clear D gene. CDR1 is MNHNS, CDR2 SASEGT, per germline. This CDR3 is built from 14 residues. Trimming cost V 5 bases and J 7 bases, with 14 bases left between them. The CDR3: CASSPRRVVEKLFF. The DNA of the CDR3 is TGTGCCAGCAGTCCGAGGAGGGTTGTTGAAAAACTGTTTTTT.

This clonotype showed up many times. The chain recombines TRBV7-9 with TRBJ2-2, with 9 bases fitting TRBD2. The length of the CDR3 is 16 residues. V lost 2 bases to trimming and J lost 5 bases; unmatched junction nucleotides: 6. Germline assignment: CDR1 SEHNR and CDR2 FQNEAQ (reference sequence). CDR3 nucleotides: TGTGCCAGCAGCTTATCACTAGCGGGCCCGACCGGGGAGCTGTTTTTT. This translates into CASSLSLAGPTGELFF.

This clonotype turned up a few times. The chain uses TRBV6-1 and TRBJ2-3; TRBD1 matches at 7 bases. Germline-derived CDR1 and CDR2 are MNHNS and SASEGT. This CDR3 is built from 15 residues. The junction had 3 bases not matched to a gene; V was cut back by 0 bases and J by 3 bases. The CDR3: CASSEADRATDTQYF. The CDR3 nucleotides are TGTGCCAGCAGTGAAGCCGACAGGGCAACAGATACGCAGTATTTT.

J is TRBJ2-5 and V is TRBV12-3 or TRBV12-4; 7 nucleotides align to TRBD2. After removal of 5 bases from V and 3 bases from J, the junction contained 3 bases not matched to a gene. The CDR3 is made up of 13 amino acids. CDR3 in DNA: TGTGCCAGCAGTCCCCTAGCGGAAGAGACCCAGTACTTC. It is translated as CASSPLAEETQYF.

This clonotype was detected a few times. The chain joins TRBV28 to TRBJ2-5; 8 nucleotides line up with TRBD2. CDR3 length: 14 amino acids. From germline, CDR1 is MDHEN and CDR2 SYDVKM. The V segment lost 5 bases and the J segment 5 bases; nucleotides outside the gene matches: 7. Here the CDR3 reads CASSDSGTGETQYF. The CDR3 region has the DNA TGTGCCAGCAGTGATAGCGGGACTGGGGAGACCCAGTACTTC.

This clonotype was recorded a few times. The V call is TRBV20-1, the J call TRBJ2-3, with 9 bases that match TRBD2. Germline CDR1 and CDR2: DFQATT and SNEGSKA (reference sequence). Germline trimming cut 6 bases from V and 2 bases from J; bases unmatched to any gene: 12. CDR3 length: 16 amino acids. The CDR3 is CSAKESGTSNTDTQYF. Here the CDR3 DNA reads TGCAGTGCGAAAGAATCCGGGACTAGCAACACAGATACGCAGTATTTT.

The chain is built from TRBV19 and TRBJ2-2; D gene ambiguous. Germline lookup yields CDR1 LNHDA and CDR2 SQIVND (reference sequence). The CDR3 consists of 13 residues. The V end lost 7 bases, the J end lost 7 bases, and 13 bases lay between the germline ends. The CDR3 spells CASKWRIDGELFF. The CDR3, as DNA: TGTGCCAGTAAATGGAGAATAGACGGGGAGCTGTTTTTT.

This chain uses TRBV7-2 with TRBJ2-3; 8 bases agree with TRBD1. Looked up from germline, CDR1 is SGHTA and CDR2 is FQGNSA. This CDR3 region has 15 residues. V dropped 3 bases and J dropped 4; count of bases not matched to a gene: 6. The CDR3 coding sequence is TGTGCCAGCAGCTTTGGACAGGGTTGGGCAGATACGCAGTATTTT. Translating it yields CASSFGQGWADTQYF.

The sample holds many counts of this clonotype. V and J are TRBV12-3 or TRBV12-4 and TRBJ2-3; perhaps D is TRBD1 or TRBD2 (6 bases each). V was shortened by 1 base and J by 4 bases, with 9 bases between the two germline ends. This CDR3 has 14 amino acids. The CDR3 DNA reads as TGTGCCAGCAGTTTAGGGGGGGCCGCAGATACGCAGTATTTT. Encoded protein: CASSLGGAADTQYF.

This clonotype was detected a few times. V gene TRBV9 combines with J gene TRBJ1-5; D gene uncertain. Germline V lookup: CDR1 SGDLS, CDR2 YYNGEE. The germline V and J ends were trimmed by 9 bases and 4 bases, with 20 bases remaining between them. The CDR3 has 15 residues. CDR3 DNA sequence: TGTGCCACCCCTTACCCTTCGGGCCGGAATCAGCCCCAGCATTTT. Residues: CATPYPSGRNQPQHF.

Remarks on this clonotype: A much larger clone is a single base away; this may be a read error. The chain recombines TRBV19 with TRBJ2-5; 12 nucleotides line up with TRBD2. The CDR3 loop spans 15 amino acids. CDR1 and CDR2 (germline): LNHDA, SQIVND (reference sequence). The CDR3 nucleotides are TGTGCCGGTAGCGTGACTAGCGGGAGATCGGAGACCCAGTACTTC. This codes for CAGSVTSGRSETQYF.

This clonotype was picked up many times. The chain uses TRBV7-2 and TRBJ2-7; a weak D match, TRBD2 (6 bases). The V gene lost 4 bases and the J gene lost 6 bases, with 19 bases spanning the gap. The CDR3 contains 15 residues. The germline gives CDR1 SGHTA, CDR2 FQGNSA. CDR3 protein: CASSSPAGFIGEQYF. Written as DNA, the CDR3 is TGTGCCAGCAGCTCTCCTGCGGGGTTTATCGGCGAGCAGTACTTC.

The chain has TRBV19 and TRBJ1-5, with TRBD1 matching over 7 bases. The CDR3 contains 14 residues. V shed 4 bases, J shed 9 bases, and the junction held 9 bases outside the gene matches. CDR1 is LNHDA, CDR2 SQIVND, per germline (reference sequence). The CDR3 here is CASSTKGGMTPQHF. DNA for the CDR3: TGTGCCAGTAGTACTAAAGGGGGCATGACGCCCCAGCATTTT.

This clonotype was found a few times. The chain couples TRBV10-3 to TRBJ2-1; weak D call: TRBD2 (5 bases). V was shortened by 10 bases and J by 6 bases, with 13 bases between the two germline ends. The germline gives CDR1 ENHRY, CDR2 SYGVKD. The CDR3 length is 12 residues. The CDR3 reads CATADFTNEQFF. The CDR3 region has the DNA TGTGCCACCGCGGACTTTACCAATGAGCAGTTCTTC.

This clonotype was detected only a few times. At one boundary the junction diverges from the germline segment, which might be a read error. The chain combines TRBV7-9 with TRBJ2-7; D remains ambiguous. Germline V lookup: CDR1 SEHNR, CDR2 FQNEAQ (reference sequence). CDR3 size: 14 residues. The CDR3 DNA follows: TGTGCCTGCAGCTTAGGTCGTCAGGTCCACGAGCAGTACTTC. Its protein is CACSLGRQVHEQYF.

In the case of this clonotype: A read error is possible here, since a much larger clone lies one base away. The chain uses TRBV6-1 and TRBJ2-7; D gene ambiguous. Germline-derived CDR1 and CDR2 are MNHNS and SASEGT. This CDR3 spans 13 amino acids. The CDR3 protein is CASSETSSYERYF. The CDR3 bases are TGTGCCAGCAGTGAGACGAGCTCCTACGAGCGGTACTTC.

In its sample, this clonotype was seen many times. The rearrangement uses TRBV28 and TRBJ2-1, with TRBD2 matching 13 bases. The CDR3 length is 16 residues. V shed 4 bases and J 6 bases; nucleotides not matched to a gene: 6. Germline CDR1 is MDHEN and CDR2 is SYDVKM. The DNA for the CDR3 is TGTGCCAGCAGTTCCGCCGGGACTAGCGGGGTCAATGAGCAGTTCTTC. Translation: CASSSAGTSGVNEQFF.

The V and J genes are TRBV30 and TRBJ1-2; no definite D call. V was clipped by 2 bases and J by 6 bases, with 10 bases between them. CDR1 and CDR2 (germline): GTSNPN, SVGIG (reference sequence). The CDR3 totals 12 residues. In nucleotides, the CDR3 is TGTGCCTGGAGTAACGGGGTCCATGGCTACACCTTC. It translates to CAWSNGVHGYTF.

There are many counts of this clonotype. The chain employs TRBV27 and TRBJ2-5; D is perhaps TRBD2 (6 bases). Per germline, CDR1 MNHEY and CDR2 SMNVEV (reference sequence). The V gene lost 7 bases and the J gene lost 5 bases, with 14 bases spanning the gap. The CDR3 length is 13 residues. As DNA, the CDR3 is TGTGCCAGCAAGGACCGGGAGCCGGAGACCCAGTACTTC. This translates into CASKDREPETQYF.

This clonotype was counted a few times. The chain links TRBV29-1 to TRBJ1-2; maybe TRBD1 (6 bases). Trimming cost V 3 bases and J 13 bases, with 18 bases left between them. Germline CDR1 is SQVTM and CDR2 is ANQGSEA. This CDR3 has 12 residues. CDR3: CSVDPRQAERTF. In DNA, the CDR3 is TGCAGCGTTGATCCCAGACAGGCCGAGCGCACCTTC.

On this clonotype: A single base separates this from a much larger clone, so it may be a read error. CDR3 sequence: CARSLLRGPTDTQYF. The DNA for the CDR3 is TGTGCCAGAAGTTTACTTCGGGGCCCCACAGATACGCAGTATTTT. V is TRBV27 and J is TRBJ2-3; either TRBD1 or TRBD2 may fit D (5 bases each). Germline values: CDR1 MNHEY, CDR2 SMNVEV (reference sequence). The CDR3 length is 15 residues.

This rearrangement joins TRBV27 to TRBJ2-7; 8 nucleotides agree with TRBD2. V trimming: 6 bases; J trimming: 6 bases; junction bases outside the gene matches: 7. CDR3 length: 13 amino acids. CDR1 and CDR2 (germline): MNHEY, SMNVEV (reference sequence). In nucleotides, the CDR3 is TGTGCCAGCAGCCCCAGCGGGAGAGGCGAGCAGTACTTC. Translated: CASSPSGRGEQYF.

Ten or more counts support this clonotype. The rearrangement uses TRBV12-3 or TRBV12-4 and TRBJ1-4; unclear D gene. Trimming stripped 5 bases from V and 6 bases from J, with 13 bases between. CDR3 length equals 14 residues. The CDR3 loop is CASSLQPFYEKLFF. CDR3 nucleotide sequence: TGTGCCAGCAGTCTACAGCCGTTTTATGAAAAACTGTTTTTT.

This clonotype was seen ten or more times. This chain links TRBV7-9 with TRBJ1-2, with D unresolved. CDR1 is SEHNR, CDR2 FQNEAQ, per germline (reference sequence). The V gene lost 4 bases and the J gene lost 5 bases, with 2 bases spanning the gap. CDR3 length equals 10 residues. The CDR3, as DNA: TGTGCCAGCAGCTCGTATGGCTACACCTTC. Translating gives CASSSYGYTF.

There are many counts of this clonotype. This chain uses TRBV28 with TRBJ2-5; D is ambiguous. CDR3 size: 12 residues. Trimming pared 6 bases from V and 5 bases from J, leaving 10 bases between. Germline V gives CDR1 MDHEN, CDR2 SYDVKM. The CDR3 coding sequence is TGTGCCAGCAGCTGGGAAGGGGAGACCCAGTACTTC. Translation gives CASSWEGETQYF.

The V call is TRBV11-2, the J call TRBJ1-6; a possible D gene is TRBD1 (5 bases). CDR3 size: 15 residues. Per germline, CDR1 SGHAT and CDR2 FQNNGV. The V end lost 4 bases, the J end lost 5 bases, and 12 bases lay between the germline ends. CDR3 amino acids: CASSSPKGHNSPLHF. DNA of the CDR3: TGTGCCAGCAGCTCCCCGAAGGGACATAATTCACCCCTCCACTTT.

This chain connects TRBV7-9 to TRBJ1-1, with TRBD1 identical over 10 bases. Germline V gives CDR1 SEHNR, CDR2 FQNEAQ (reference sequence). This CDR3 region has 15 residues. With V trimmed by 4 bases and J by 10 bases, 12 bases remained unmatched. For the CDR3, the DNA is TGTGCCAGCAGCTCTTCGGGACAGGGGAGAAGTCGAGCTTTCTTT. It encodes CASSSSGQGRSRAFF. The full variable domain, rest sourced from reference TRBV7-9 and TRBJ1-1, is DTGVSQNPRHKITKRGQNVTFRCDPISEHNRLYWYRQTLGQGPEFLTYFQNEAQLEKSRLLSDRFSAERPKGSFSTLEIQRTEQGDSAMYLCASSSSGQGRSRAFFGQGTRLTVV.